The 26 T cell receptor beta chains listed next were all sequenced from one sample in a study of cytomegalovirus exposure and HLA in healthy donors. The PCR ran on 60 Vbeta and 13 Jbeta primers. The method was immunoSEQ multiplex PCR; TCRdb's version includes in-frame clones alone and lacks a portion of them. The table lists 200,000 to 250,000 clones, 80% to 90% of them singletons. The sample comprised PBMCs. The receptors were gathered from a girl aged 2-10 years in good health and CMV-seronegative.

This clone was recorded only once. The CDR3 DNA sequence: TGTGCCAGCAGCCCCAACTTAGCCTCTGGGGCCAACGTCCTGACTTTC. It specifies CASSPNLASGANVLTF. The rearrangement joins TRBV9 to TRBJ2-6; D uncertain. The length of the CDR3 is 16 residues. The V end lost 4 bases, the J end lost 0 bases, and 11 bases lay between the germline ends. Germline V gene lookup returns CDR1 SGDLS and CDR2 YYNGEE.

This sequence joins TRBV6-1 and TRBJ2-6; 8 nucleotides agree with TRBD1. The CDR3 totals 15 residues. Trimming took 6 bases from V and 2 from J; bases not matched to a gene: 3. Germline V gene lookup returns CDR1 MNHNS and CDR2 SASEGT. CDR3 region: CASRIQGAGANVLTF. The DNA for the CDR3 is TGTGCCAGCAGAATACAGGGGGCTGGGGCCAACGTCCTGACTTTC.

The chain couples TRBV30 to TRBJ2-1, with D unclear. The CDR3 extends over 10 amino acids. V was pared by 1 base and J by 10 bases, with 5 bases between. From germline, CDR1 is GTSNPN and CDR2 SVGIG (reference sequence). The CDR3 loop reads CAWSAQEQFF. CDR3 nucleotides: TGTGCCTGGAGTGCACAAGAGCAGTTCTTC.

This chain joins TRBV5-6 and TRBJ2-1; the D is unclear. CDR1 is SGHDT and CDR2 is YYEEEE in the germline V gene. Trimming cost V 5 bases and J 0 bases, with 15 bases left between them. The CDR3 runs 16 residues. CDR3 coding DNA: TGTGCCAGCAGTCCAACAGCATACCGCTCCTACAATGAGCAGTTCTTC. Amino acid sequence: CASSPTAYRSYNEQFF. The full variable domain, in which reference TRBV5-6 and TRBJ2-1 provide the parts outside the CDR3, is DAGVTQSPTHLIKTRGQQVTLRCSPKSGHDTVSWYQQALGQGPQFIFQYYEEEERQRGNFPDRFSGHQFPNYSSELNVNALLLGDSALYLCASSPTAYRSYNEQFFGPGTRLTVL.

The rearrangement uses TRBV2 and TRBJ2-3, with a possible D match to TRBD2 (5 bases). CDR3 length: 14 amino acids. Trimming took 0 bases from V and 1 from J, leaving 5 bases between them. In germline, CDR1 is SNHLY, CDR2 FYNNEI. The CDR3 spells CASSEALGTDTQYF. In DNA, the CDR3 is TGTGCCAGCAGTGAAGCACTAGGCACAGATACGCAGTATTTT. The full variable domain, in which reference TRBV2 and TRBJ2-3 provide the parts outside the CDR3, is EPEVTQTPSHQVTQMGQEVILRCVPISNHLYFYWYRQILGQKVEFLVSFYNNEISEKSEIFDDQFSVERPDGSNFTLKIRSTKLEDSAMYFCASSEALGTDTQYFGPGTRLTVL.

The V call is TRBV7-3, the J call TRBJ2-2; a weak D match, TRBD2 (5 bases). The germline V gene has CDR1 SGHTA and CDR2 FQGTGA. CDR3 length: 16 residues. V was clipped by 5 bases and J by 0 bases, with 13 bases between them. CDR3 sequence reads: CASSDPGKPNTGELFF. CDR3 DNA sequence: TGTGCCAGCAGCGACCCGGGAAAGCCGAACACCGGGGAGCTGTTTTTT.

The chain joins TRBV5-4 to TRBJ2-1, with D perhaps matching TRBD2 (6 bases). The germline V gene encodes CDR1 SGHNT and CDR2 YYREEE (reference sequence). Between the trimmed V and J ends, which lost 5 bases and 0 bases, there was a span of 15 bases. This CDR3 contains 16 residues. CDR3 residues: CASRPTLATSYNEQFF. The DNA of the CDR3 is TGTGCCAGCAGACCTACTCTAGCGACCTCCTACAATGAGCAGTTCTTC.

The chain employs TRBV9 and TRBJ2-3; 9 bases are shared with TRBD1. CDR1 is SGDLS, CDR2 YYNGEE, per germline. The CDR3 runs 17 residues. Trimming cost V 6 bases and J 5 bases; bases outside gene matches: 16. The CDR3 sequence is CASTDTGGGRAGDTQYF. The CDR3, as DNA: TGTGCCAGCACCGACACAGGGGGCGGGAGAGCTGGAGATACGCAGTATTTT.

V usage is TRBV6-5 and J usage is TRBJ1-5; D is undetermined. V was shortened by 3 bases and J by 2 bases, with 14 bases between the two germline ends. The CDR3 loop spans 16 amino acids. The V gene's germline CDR1 is MNHEY and CDR2 SVGAGI. DNA for the CDR3: TGTGCCAGCAGTTATGGAGTCGGCGTCGGCAATCAGCCCCAGCATTTT. Its protein is CASSYGVGVGNQPQHF.

In its sample, this clone was seen once. The V gene is TRBV11-3, the J gene TRBJ2-5; maybe TRBD1 (6 bases). Germline V gene sequence: CDR1 SGHNT, CDR2 YENEEA. Trimming left V 5 bases short and J 7 bases short, with 14 bases between. CDR3 length: 13 residues. CDR3: CASSPGQGWTQYF. CDR3 sequence (DNA): TGTGCCAGCAGCCCAGGGCAGGGGTGGACCCAGTACTTC. Filled out from reference TRBV11-3 and TRBJ2-5, the complete variable domain reads EAGVVQSPRYKIIEKKQPVAFWCNPISGHNTLYWYLQNLGQGPELLIRYENEEAVDDSQLPKDRFSAERLKGVDSTLKIQPAELGDSAVYLCASSPGQGWTQYFGPGTRLLVL.

The V gene is TRBV5-1, the J gene TRBJ2-7; TRBD1 might be the D (5 bases). CDR3 length equals 14 residues. CDR1 and CDR2 (germline): SGHRS, YFSETQ. Trimming left V 0 bases short and J 3 bases short, with 10 bases between. DNA for the CDR3: TGCGCCAGCAGCTTGGTGGGTAGGGGCTACGAGCAGTACTTC. This codes for CASSLVGRGYEQYF.

CDR3 in amino acids: CASSFDRGREQYF. The CDR3 nucleotides read TGCGCCAGCAGCTTCGACAGGGGGCGCGAGCAGTACTTC. The chain carries TRBV5-1 and TRBJ2-7; 10 bases agree with TRBD1. The V gene end was trimmed by 2 bases and the J gene end by 6 bases; junction bases not matched to a gene: 2. Germline CDR1 and CDR2: SGHRS and YFSETQ. This CDR3 region has 13 residues.

This chain joins TRBV6-1 and TRBJ2-1; D ambiguous. Trimming pared 2 bases from V and 6 bases from J, leaving 14 bases between. CDR3 length: 15 residues. Germline-derived CDR1 and CDR2 are MNHNS and SASEGT. Here the CDR3 reads CASSESLVWSNEQFF. The CDR3 DNA sequence: TGTGCCAGCAGTGAAAGTTTGGTCTGGAGCAATGAGCAGTTCTTC.

This rearrangement joins TRBV14 to TRBJ2-7; TRBD2 agrees at 8 bases. Germline V gene sequence: CDR1 SGHDN, CDR2 FVKESK. This CDR3 spans 14 amino acids. J lost 3 bases, V lost 4 bases, and 5 bases had no gene match. As DNA, the CDR3 is TGTGCCAGCAGCCCCATAGCGGGAATCTACGAGCAGTACTTC. Protein product: CASSPIAGIYEQYF.

The chain links TRBV10-3 to TRBJ2-2; D gene uncertain. Germline V CDR1 and CDR2: ENHRY, SYGVKD. V was cut by 3 bases and J by 0 bases, with 11 bases left in between. This CDR3 has 16 residues. DNA for the CDR3: TGTGCCATCAGTGAAGCCTCTCGTGCGAACACCGGGGAGCTGTTTTTT. It specifies CAISEASRANTGELFF.

The chain links TRBV6-1 to TRBJ2-1; TRBD2 matches 13 bases. The length of the CDR3 is 15 residues. The germline CDR1 and CDR2 sequences are MNHNS and SASEGT. Germline trimming cut 7 bases from V and 8 bases from J; bases unmatched to any gene: 8. The CDR3 is CASMLLAGGPYEQFF. The CDR3 bases are TGTGCCAGCATGTTACTAGCGGGAGGGCCTTATGAGCAGTTCTTC.

This chain connects TRBV5-6 to TRBJ2-1; no firm D call. Germline CDR1 is SGHDT and CDR2 is YYEEEE. Trimming stripped 4 bases from V and 9 bases from J, with 17 bases between. The CDR3 extends over 14 amino acids. The CDR3 loop reads CASSRPPESGEQFF. CDR3 nucleotide sequence: TGTGCCAGCAGCCGCCCGCCCGAGTCTGGTGAGCAGTTCTTC.

This chain joins TRBV29-1 and TRBJ1-4; D gene uncertain. The ends were cut back, 6 bases at V and 7 bases at J, with 18 bases in the middle. Germline CDR1 is SQVTM and CDR2 is ANQGSEA. This CDR3 spans 14 amino acids. CDR3 nucleotide sequence: TGCAGCGTCGGTGGTCCAGCCGAGGGTGAAAAACTGTTTTTT. It encodes CSVGGPAEGEKLFF.

The rearrangement uses TRBV7-7 and TRBJ2-3, with 12 bases lining up with TRBD2. In germline, CDR1 is SSHAT, CDR2 FNYEAQ (reference sequence). Germline trimming cut 5 bases from V and 1 base from J; bases unmatched to any gene: 4. The CDR3 runs to 16 residues. CDR3 region: CASSPGLAGRTDTQYF. The CDR3, as DNA: TGTGCCAGCAGCCCGGGACTAGCGGGCCGCACAGATACGCAGTATTTT.

The chain is built from TRBV19 and TRBJ1-5, with 8 bases that match TRBD1. Germline trimming cut 4 bases from V and 1 base from J; bases unmatched to any gene: 3. The CDR3 length is 15 residues. The germline V gene has CDR1 LNHDA and CDR2 SQIVND (reference sequence). The CDR3 spells CASSSNRGSNQPQHF. In DNA form, the CDR3 reads TGTGCCAGTAGTAGTAACAGGGGGAGCAATCAGCCCCAGCATTTT.

The chain links TRBV6-5 to TRBJ1-5; TRBD1 matches 8 bases. J gave up 4 bases and V 5 bases, and 4 bases lay outside the gene matches. This CDR3 contains 14 residues. The germline CDR1 and CDR2 sequences are MNHEY and SVGAGI. The CDR3 reads CASSRTGTNQPQHF. CDR3 nucleotides: TGTGCCAGCAGTCGGACAGGGACTAATCAGCCCCAGCATTTT.

The chain couples TRBV6-6 to TRBJ2-2; maybe TRBD2 (5 bases). V was trimmed by 6 bases and J by 2 bases, leaving 13 bases between them. This CDR3 comprises 15 residues. The germline CDR1 and CDR2 sequences are MNHNY and SVGAGI (reference sequence). The CDR3 reads CASRPSRTNTGELFF. Here the CDR3 DNA reads TGTGCCAGCAGACCTAGCCGAACCAACACCGGGGAGCTGTTTTTT.

The chain couples TRBV11-2 to TRBJ2-7; TRBD2 aligns across 7 bases. There are 14 residues in the CDR3. The V gene's germline CDR1 is SGHAT and CDR2 FQNNGV. Germline trimming cut 3 bases from V and 2 bases from J; bases unmatched to any gene: 4. The CDR3 sequence is CASSFGTTAYEQYF. The CDR3 DNA reads as TGTGCCAGCAGCTTCGGGACTACCGCCTACGAGCAGTACTTC.

V gene TRBV6-1 combines with J gene TRBJ2-7; 11 bases fit TRBD2. With 2 bases clipped from V and 2 bases from J, the junction kept 8 bases outside the gene matches. The CDR3 loop spans 17 amino acids. The germline V gene has CDR1 MNHNS and CDR2 SASEGT. The CDR3: CASSEFWGSGRAYEQYF. CDR3 bases: TGTGCCAGCAGTGAATTCTGGGGTAGCGGGAGGGCCTACGAGCAGTACTTC.

The rearrangement joins TRBV27 to TRBJ1-5; no firm D call. CDR3 size: 14 residues. V was shortened by 6 bases and J by 3 bases, with 12 bases between the two germline ends. Germline V gives CDR1 MNHEY, CDR2 SMNVEV (reference sequence). Here the CDR3 DNA reads TGTGCCAGCAGGTCGGGATCCCTCAATCAGCCCCAGCATTTT. Amino acids: CASRSGSLNQPQHF.

The chain uses TRBV15 and TRBJ2-7, with D possibly being TRBD2 (5 bases). CDR3 size: 14 residues. V was cut by 1 base and J by 5 bases, with 12 bases left in between. Germline loops: CDR1 LNHNV, CDR2 YYDKDF (reference sequence). The CDR3 here is CATSRVEGDNEQYF. In DNA form, the CDR3 reads TGTGCCACCAGCAGAGTCGAGGGCGATAACGAGCAGTACTTC.